This T cell receptor beta chain was retrieved from a study of blood T cells in healthy people across ages. Together with a sample-barcoded 5' primer, a J-beta primer mix was included in a second PCR lasting about 7 to 11 cycles. Each single sample gave us at least 2.5 million CDR3-containing paired-end reads. MiXCR was run by TCRdb on the 5' RACE reads, yielding one entry per CDR3 protein. The repertoire holds 700,000 to 900,000 distinct CDR3 sequences, with roughly 50% as singletons. Study-level results: The recorded TCR beta diversity per million T cells decreased in a roughly linear manner with age. Comparison with aged donors showed that long-lived donors had more naive CD4+ cells and higher diversity.

The CDR3 runs to 16 residues. V was pared by 0 bases and J by 3 bases, with 6 bases of the junction left unmatched. Per the germline V gene, CDR1 is SQVTM and CDR2 is ANQGSEA. For this clonotype: The antigen is unknown.

The receptor's source is a man aged 80 or over in good health. The sample consisted of blood. The V and J genes are TRBV29-1 and TRBJ2-1; 9 bases line up with TRBD2. The CDR3 reads CSVEDWISGSYNEQFF. CDR3 DNA sequence: TGCAGCGTTGAAGATTGGATTAGCGGGAGCTACAATGAGCAGTTCTTC.